This T cell receptor (beta chain) derives from a study of OX40 agonist ivuxolimab in advanced cancers. Background on the study: Patients in dose escalation had liver, melanoma, kidney or head and neck cancers. Of mixed ages from about 20 to 80 and averaging roughly 66 years, the group was more than 65% male.

This table comes from immunoSEQ multiplex PCR, and its TCRdb copy is limited to in-frame clones, with some not included. The sample yields more than 70,000 clones, 70% to 90% seen once. To note about this clone: What it binds is not known.

Findings of the study overall: Low levels of normalized T-cell clonal expansion also appeared in some nonresponders.

Sequencing was performed on CD4+ or CD8+ T cells sorted from blood, taken in a trial of the OX40 agonist ivuxolimab. This TCR came from an adult with an advanced solid tumor such as melanoma, head and neck, liver or kidney cancer.

The CDR3 is CASSSPGFTTEAFF. The DNA for the CDR3 is TGTGCCAGCAGTTCCCCGGGGTTCACGACTGAAGCTTTCTTT. V is TRBV28 and J is TRBJ1-1; D ambiguous. V was clipped by 4 bases and J by 5 bases, with 14 bases between them. CDR3 size: 14 residues. Per the germline V gene, CDR1 is MDHEN and CDR2 is SYDVKM. Based on the CDR3 plus reference TRBV28 and TRBJ1-1, the full variable domain is DVKVTQSSRYLVKRTGEKVFLECVQDMDHENMFWYRQDPGLGLRLIYFSYDVKMKEKGDIPEGYSVSREKKERFSLILESASTNQTSMYLCASSSPGFTTEAFFGQGTRLTVV.